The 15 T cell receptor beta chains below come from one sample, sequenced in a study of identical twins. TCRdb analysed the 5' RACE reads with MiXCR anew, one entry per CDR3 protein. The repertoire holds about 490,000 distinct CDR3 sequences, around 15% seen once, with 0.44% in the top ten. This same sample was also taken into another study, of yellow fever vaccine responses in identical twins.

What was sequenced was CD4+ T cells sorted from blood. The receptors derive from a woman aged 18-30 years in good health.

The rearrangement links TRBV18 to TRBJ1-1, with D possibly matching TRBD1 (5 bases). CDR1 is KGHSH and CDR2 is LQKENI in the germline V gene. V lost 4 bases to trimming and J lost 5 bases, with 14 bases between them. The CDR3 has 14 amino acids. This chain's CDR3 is CASSLQGPKTEAFF. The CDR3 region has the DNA TGTGCCAGCTCACTTCAGGGACCCAAGACTGAAGCTTTCTTT.

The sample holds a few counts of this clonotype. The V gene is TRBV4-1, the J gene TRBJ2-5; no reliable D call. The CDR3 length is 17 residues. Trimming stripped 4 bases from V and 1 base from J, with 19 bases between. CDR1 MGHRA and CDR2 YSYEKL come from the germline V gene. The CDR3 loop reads CASSPSRPPRSQETQYF. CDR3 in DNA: TGCGCCAGCAGCCCTTCGCGGCCCCCAAGGTCCCAAGAGACCCAGTACTTC.

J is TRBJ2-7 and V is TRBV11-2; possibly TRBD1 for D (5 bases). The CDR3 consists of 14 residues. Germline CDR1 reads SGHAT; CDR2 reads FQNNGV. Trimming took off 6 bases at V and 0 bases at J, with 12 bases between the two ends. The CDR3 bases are TGTGCCAGCAGTGGACAAAGGAGCTCCTACGAGCAGTACTTC. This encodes CASSGQRSSYEQYF.

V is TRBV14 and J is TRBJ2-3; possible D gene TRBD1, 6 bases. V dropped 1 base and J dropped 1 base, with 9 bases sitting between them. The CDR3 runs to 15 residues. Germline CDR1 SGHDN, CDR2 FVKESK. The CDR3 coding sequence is TGTGCCAGCAGCCAAGGAGGGGGAGGCACAGATACGCAGTATTTT. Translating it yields CASSQGGGGTDTQYF.

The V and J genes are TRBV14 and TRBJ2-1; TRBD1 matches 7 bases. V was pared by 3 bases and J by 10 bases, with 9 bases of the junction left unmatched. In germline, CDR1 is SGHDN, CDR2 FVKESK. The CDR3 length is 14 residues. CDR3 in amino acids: CASSQRQGPSEQFF. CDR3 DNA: TGTGCCAGCAGCCAGCGACAGGGCCCATCGGAGCAGTTCTTC.

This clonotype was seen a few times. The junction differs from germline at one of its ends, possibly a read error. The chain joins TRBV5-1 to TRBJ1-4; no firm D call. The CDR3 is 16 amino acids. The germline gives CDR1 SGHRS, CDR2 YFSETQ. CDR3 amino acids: CASSLSLGTTNEKLFF. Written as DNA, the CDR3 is TGCGCCAGCAGCTTGAGCCTCGGTACAACTAATGAGAAACTGTTTTTT.

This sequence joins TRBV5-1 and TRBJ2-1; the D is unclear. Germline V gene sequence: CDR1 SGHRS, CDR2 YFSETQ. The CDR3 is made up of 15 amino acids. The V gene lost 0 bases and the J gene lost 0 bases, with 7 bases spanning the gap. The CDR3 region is CASSLVQVSYNEQFF. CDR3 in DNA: TGCGCCAGCAGCTTGGTGCAGGTCTCCTACAATGAGCAGTTCTTC.

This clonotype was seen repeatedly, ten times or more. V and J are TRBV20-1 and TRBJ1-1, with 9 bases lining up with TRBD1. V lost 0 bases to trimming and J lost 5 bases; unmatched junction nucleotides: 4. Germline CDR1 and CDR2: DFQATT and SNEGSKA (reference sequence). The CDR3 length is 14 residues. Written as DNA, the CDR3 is TGCAGTGCTAGAGAGGGACAGGGAGGGACTGAAGCTTTCTTT. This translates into CSAREGQGGTEAFF.

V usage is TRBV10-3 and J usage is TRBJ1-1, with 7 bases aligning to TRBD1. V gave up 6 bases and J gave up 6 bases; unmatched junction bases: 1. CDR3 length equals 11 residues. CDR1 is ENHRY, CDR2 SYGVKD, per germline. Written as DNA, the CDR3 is TGTGCCATCAGCCAGGGGGCTGAAGCTTTCTTT. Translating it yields CAISQGAEAFF.

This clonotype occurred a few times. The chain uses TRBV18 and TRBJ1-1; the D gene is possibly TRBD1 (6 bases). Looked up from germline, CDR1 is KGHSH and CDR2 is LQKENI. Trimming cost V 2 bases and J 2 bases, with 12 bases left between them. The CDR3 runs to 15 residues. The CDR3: CASSPSGGANTEAFF. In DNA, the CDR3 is TGTGCCAGCTCACCAAGCGGGGGCGCAAACACTGAAGCTTTCTTT.

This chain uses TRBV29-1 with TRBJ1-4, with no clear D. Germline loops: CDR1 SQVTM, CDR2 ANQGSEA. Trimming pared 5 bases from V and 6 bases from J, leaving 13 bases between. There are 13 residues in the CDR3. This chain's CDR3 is CSVTSRTDEKLFF. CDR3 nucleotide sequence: TGCAGCGTTACATCCCGTACTGATGAAAAACTGTTTTTT.

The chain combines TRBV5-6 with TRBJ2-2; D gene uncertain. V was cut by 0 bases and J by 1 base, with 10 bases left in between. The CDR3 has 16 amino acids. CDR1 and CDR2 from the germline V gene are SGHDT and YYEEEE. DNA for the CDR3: TGTGCCAGCAGCTTGGGACTGTTTGGGAACACCGGGGAGCTGTTTTTT. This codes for CASSLGLFGNTGELFF. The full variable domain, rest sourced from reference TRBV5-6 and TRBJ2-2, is DAGVTQSPTHLIKTRGQQVTLRCSPKSGHDTVSWYQQALGQGPQFIFQYYEEEERQRGNFPDRFSGHQFPNYSSELNVNALLLGDSALYLCASSLGLFGNTGELFFGEGSRLTVL.

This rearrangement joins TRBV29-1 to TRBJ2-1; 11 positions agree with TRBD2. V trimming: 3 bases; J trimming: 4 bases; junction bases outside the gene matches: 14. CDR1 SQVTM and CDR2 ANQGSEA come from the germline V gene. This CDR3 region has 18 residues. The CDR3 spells CSVEGAVPGLAAYNEQFF. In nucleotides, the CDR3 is TGCAGCGTTGAGGGGGCAGTCCCGGGACTAGCGGCATACAATGAGCAGTTCTTC.

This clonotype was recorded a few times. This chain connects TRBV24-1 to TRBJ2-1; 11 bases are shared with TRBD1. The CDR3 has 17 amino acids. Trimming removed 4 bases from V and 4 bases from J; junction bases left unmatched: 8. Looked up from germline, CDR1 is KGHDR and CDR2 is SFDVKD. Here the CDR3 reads CATSEAGTGGLYNEQFF. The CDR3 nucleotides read TGTGCCACCAGTGAAGCCGGGACAGGGGGTCTTTACAATGAGCAGTTCTTC.

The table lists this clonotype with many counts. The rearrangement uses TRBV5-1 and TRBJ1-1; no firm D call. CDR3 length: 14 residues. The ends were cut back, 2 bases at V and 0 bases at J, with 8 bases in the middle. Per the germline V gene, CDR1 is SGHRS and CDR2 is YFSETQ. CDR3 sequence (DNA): TGCGCCAGCAGCTTCGAGACCTTGAACACTGAAGCTTTCTTT. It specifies CASSFETLNTEAFF.